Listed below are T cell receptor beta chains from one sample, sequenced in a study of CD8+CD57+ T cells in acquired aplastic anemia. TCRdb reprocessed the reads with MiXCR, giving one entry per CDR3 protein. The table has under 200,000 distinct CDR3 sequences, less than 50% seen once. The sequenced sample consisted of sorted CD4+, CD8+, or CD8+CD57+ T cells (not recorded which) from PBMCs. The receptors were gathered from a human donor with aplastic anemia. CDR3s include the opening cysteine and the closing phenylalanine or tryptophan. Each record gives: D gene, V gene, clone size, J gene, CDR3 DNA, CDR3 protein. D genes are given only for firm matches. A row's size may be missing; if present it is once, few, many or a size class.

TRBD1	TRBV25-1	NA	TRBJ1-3	TGTGCCAGCAGTGAAATAGGGACAGCAGGAAACACCATATATTTT	CASSEIGTAGNTIYF
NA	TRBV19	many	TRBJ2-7	TGTGCCAGTAGTATAAGGGGAGGGGGACCCTACGAGCAGTACTTC	CASSIRGGGPYEQYF
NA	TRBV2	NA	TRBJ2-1	TGTGCCAGCAGTGAGGGACATCATGAGCAGTTCTTC	CASSEGHHEQFF
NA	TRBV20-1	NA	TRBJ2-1	TGCAGTGCTAAAACCCGATTCTCCAGCTCCTACAATGAGCAGTTCTTC	CSAKTRFSSSYNEQFF
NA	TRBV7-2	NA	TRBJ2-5	TGTGCCAGCAGCTGGAGAAGCGAGACCCAGTACTTC	CASSWRSETQYF
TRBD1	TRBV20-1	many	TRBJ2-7	TGCAGTGCTAGTTTTACAGGGGACTACGAGCAGTACTTC	CSASFTGDYEQYF
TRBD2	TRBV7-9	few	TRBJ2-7	TGTGCCAGCAGCTCCGGACTAGCGGGCGGTCACGAGCAGTACTTC	CASSSGLAGGHEQYF
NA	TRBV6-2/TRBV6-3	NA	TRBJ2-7	TGTGCCAGCAGTTCCGTAATATACGAGCAGTACTTC	CASSSVIYEQYF
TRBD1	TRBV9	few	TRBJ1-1	TGTGCCAGCAGCGGCGGACAGGGTATGAACACTGACGCTTTCTTT	CASSGGQGMNTDAFF
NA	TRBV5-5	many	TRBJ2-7	TGTGCCAGCAGCTTACGGGGGGCGGACTACGAGCAGTACTTC	CASSLRGADYEQYF
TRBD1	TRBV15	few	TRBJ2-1	TGTGCCACCAGCGAGGGGTTGGGACAGGGCTATGAGCAGTTCTTC	CATSEGLGQGYEQFF
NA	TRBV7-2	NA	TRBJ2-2	TGTGCCAGCAGCTTAAACGGGATCGGGGAGCTGTTTTTT	CASSLNGIGELFF
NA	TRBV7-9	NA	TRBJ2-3	TGTGCCAGCAGCTTAGCGCAGGGGGATACGCAGTATTTT	CASSLAQGDTQYF
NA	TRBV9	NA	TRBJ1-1	TGTGCCAGCAGCGTAGCTCAGGGAGGGGAAGCTTTCTTT	CASSVAQGGEAFF
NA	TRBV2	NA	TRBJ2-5	TGTGCCAGCAGTGAAGCCCCACAAGAGACCCAGTACTTC	CASSEAPQETQYF
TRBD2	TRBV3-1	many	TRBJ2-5	TGTGCCAGCAGCCGGTCGGGAGGAGAGACCCAGTACTTC	CASSRSGGETQYF
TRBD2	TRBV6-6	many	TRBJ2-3	TGTGCCAGCAGTCCTGGGACTAGCGCGACAGATACGCAGTATTTT	CASSPGTSATDTQYF
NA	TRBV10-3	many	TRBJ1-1	TGTGCCATGCGGACCGGGGGCGGTGAAGCTTTCTTT	CAMRTGGGEAFF
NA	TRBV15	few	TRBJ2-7	TGTGCCACCAGCAGAGAACGACGAGGGTACTACGAGCAGTACTTC	CATSRERRGYYEQYF
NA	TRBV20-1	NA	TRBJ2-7	TGCAGTGCTAGACGGTCCATGGGGGTAACGACCGAGCAGTACTTC	CSARRSMGVTTEQYF